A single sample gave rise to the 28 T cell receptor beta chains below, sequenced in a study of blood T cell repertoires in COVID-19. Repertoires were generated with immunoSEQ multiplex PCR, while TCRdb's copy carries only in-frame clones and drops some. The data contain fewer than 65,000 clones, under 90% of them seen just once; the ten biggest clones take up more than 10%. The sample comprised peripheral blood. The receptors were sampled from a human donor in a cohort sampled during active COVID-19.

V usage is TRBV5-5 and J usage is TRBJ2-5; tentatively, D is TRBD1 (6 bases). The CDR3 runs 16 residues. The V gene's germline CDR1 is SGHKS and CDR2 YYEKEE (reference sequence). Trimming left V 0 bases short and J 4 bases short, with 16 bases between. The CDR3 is CASSLDWDILRETQYF. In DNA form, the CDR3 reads TGTGCCAGCAGCTTGGACTGGGACATCTTGCGAGAGACCCAGTACTTC.

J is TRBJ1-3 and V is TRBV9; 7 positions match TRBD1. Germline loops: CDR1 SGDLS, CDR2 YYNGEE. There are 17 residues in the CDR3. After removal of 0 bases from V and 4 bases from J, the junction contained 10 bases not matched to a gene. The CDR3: CASSVGQTGVGGNTIYF. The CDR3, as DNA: TGTGCCAGCAGCGTAGGCCAAACAGGGGTCGGCGGAAACACCATATATTTT.

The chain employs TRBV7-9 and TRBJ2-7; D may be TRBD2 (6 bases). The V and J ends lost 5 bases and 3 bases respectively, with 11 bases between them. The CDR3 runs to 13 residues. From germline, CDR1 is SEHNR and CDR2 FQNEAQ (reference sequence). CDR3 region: CASSPGLNYEQYF. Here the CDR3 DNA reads TGTGCCAGCAGCCCGGGACTTAACTACGAGCAGTACTTC. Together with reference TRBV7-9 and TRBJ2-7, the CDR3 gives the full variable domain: DTGVSQNPRHKITKRGQNVTFRCDPISEHNRLYWYRQTLGQGPEFLTYFQNEAQLEKSRLLSDRFSAERPKGSFSTLEIQRTEQGDSAMYLCASSPGLNYEQYFGPGTRLTVT.

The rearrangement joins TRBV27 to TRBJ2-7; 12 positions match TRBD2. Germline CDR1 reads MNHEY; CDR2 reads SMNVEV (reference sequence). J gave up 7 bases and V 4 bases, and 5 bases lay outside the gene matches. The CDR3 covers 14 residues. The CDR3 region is CASSWTSGTGEQYF. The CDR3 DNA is TGTGCCAGCAGTTGGACTAGCGGGACCGGGGAGCAGTACTTC.

CDR3 DNA sequence: TGTGCCAGTAGGGACAGGGGGCTTTCTGGGGCCAACGTCCTGACTTTC. It codes for CASRDRGLSGANVLTF. The chain has TRBV19 and TRBJ2-6, with 11 bases fitting TRBD1. V lost 6 bases and J lost 1; bases outside the gene matches: 2. CDR1 and CDR2 (germline): LNHDA, SQIVND (reference sequence). This CDR3 is 16 amino acids long.

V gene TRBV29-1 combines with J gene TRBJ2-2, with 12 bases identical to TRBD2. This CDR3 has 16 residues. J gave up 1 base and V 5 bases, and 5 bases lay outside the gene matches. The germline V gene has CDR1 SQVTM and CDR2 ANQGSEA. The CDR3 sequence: CSVKTSGGLNTGELFF. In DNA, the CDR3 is TGCAGCGTTAAGACTAGCGGGGGACTGAACACCGGGGAGCTGTTTTTT.

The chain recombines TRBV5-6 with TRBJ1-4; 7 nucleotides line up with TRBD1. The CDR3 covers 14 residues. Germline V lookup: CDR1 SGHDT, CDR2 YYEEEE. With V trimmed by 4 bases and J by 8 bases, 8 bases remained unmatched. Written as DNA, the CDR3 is TGTGCCAGCAGCCAGACAGGGTGGGGGGAAAAACTGTTTTTT. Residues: CASSQTGWGEKLFF.

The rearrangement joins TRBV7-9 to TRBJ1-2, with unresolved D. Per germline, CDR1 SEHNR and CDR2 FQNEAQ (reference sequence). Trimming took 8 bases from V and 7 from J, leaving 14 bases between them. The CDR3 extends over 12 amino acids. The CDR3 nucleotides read TGTGCCAGCCGTGAGGGTCTGAGTGGCTACACCTTC. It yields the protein CASREGLSGYTF.

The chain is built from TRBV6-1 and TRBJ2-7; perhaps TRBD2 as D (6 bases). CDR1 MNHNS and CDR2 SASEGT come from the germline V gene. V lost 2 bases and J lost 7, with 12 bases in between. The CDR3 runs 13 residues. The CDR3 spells CASSETPGLEQYF. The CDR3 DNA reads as TGTGCCAGCAGTGAAACGCCGGGACTTGAGCAGTACTTC.

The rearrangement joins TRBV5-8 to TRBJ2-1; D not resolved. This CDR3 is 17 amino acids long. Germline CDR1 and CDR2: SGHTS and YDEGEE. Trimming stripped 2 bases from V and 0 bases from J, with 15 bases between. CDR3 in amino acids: CASSFGSADISYNEQFF. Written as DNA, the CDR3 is TGTGCCAGCAGCTTTGGCAGCGCTGATATCTCCTACAATGAGCAGTTCTTC.

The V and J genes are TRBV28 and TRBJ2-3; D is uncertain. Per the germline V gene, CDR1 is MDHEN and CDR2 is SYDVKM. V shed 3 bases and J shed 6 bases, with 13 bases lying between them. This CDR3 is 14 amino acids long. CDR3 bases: TGTGCCAGCAGTTTGTTCCAGGCAAGGGATACGCAGTATTTT. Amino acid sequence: CASSLFQARDTQYF.

CDR3 in DNA: TGTGCCAGCAGTTTTTCCGGGGACAGGTTATATTTT. The encoded protein is CASSFSGDRLYF. The rearrangement links TRBV12-3 or TRBV12-4 to TRBJ1-3; 8 nucleotides agree with TRBD1. This CDR3 is built from 12 residues. The V segment lost 3 bases and the J segment 14 bases; nucleotides outside the gene matches: 6.

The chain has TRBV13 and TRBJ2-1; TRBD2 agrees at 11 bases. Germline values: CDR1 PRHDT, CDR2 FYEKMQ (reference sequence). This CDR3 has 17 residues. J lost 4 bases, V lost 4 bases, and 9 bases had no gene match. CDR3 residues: CASSSAGTSGFYNEQFF. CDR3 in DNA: TGTGCCAGCAGCTCGGCCGGGACTAGCGGCTTTTACAATGAGCAGTTCTTC.

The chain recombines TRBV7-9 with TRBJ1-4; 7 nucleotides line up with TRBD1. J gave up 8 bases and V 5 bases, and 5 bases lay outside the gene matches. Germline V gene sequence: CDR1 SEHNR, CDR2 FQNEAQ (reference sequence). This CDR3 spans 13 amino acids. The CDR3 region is CASSPGGGEKLFF. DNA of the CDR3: TGTGCCAGCAGCCCAGGGGGAGGCGAAAAACTGTTTTTT.

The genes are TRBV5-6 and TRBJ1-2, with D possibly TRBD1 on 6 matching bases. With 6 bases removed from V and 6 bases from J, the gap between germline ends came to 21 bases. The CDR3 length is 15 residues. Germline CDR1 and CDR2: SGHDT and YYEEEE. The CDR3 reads CASIPTGNRVDGYTF. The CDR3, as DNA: TGTGCCAGCATCCCCACGGGGAACAGGGTCGATGGCTACACCTTC.

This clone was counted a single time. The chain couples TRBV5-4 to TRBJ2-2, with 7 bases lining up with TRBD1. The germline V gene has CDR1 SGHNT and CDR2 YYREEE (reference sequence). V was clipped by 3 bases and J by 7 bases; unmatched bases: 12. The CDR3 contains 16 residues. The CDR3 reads CASSSSARGLGGELFF. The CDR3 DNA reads TGTGCCAGCAGCTCGAGTGCGAGGGGGCTGGGCGGGGAGCTGTTTTTT.

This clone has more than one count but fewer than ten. The CDR3 region has the DNA TGTGCCAGCAGCCCAGAGGTAGGGACAACGTACGAGCAGTACTTC. It yields the protein CASSPEVGTTYEQYF. The chain combines TRBV5-4 with TRBJ2-7, with D maybe TRBD1 (6 bases). Germline V gene sequence: CDR1 SGHNT, CDR2 YYREEE (reference sequence). V was shortened by 4 bases and J by 4 bases, with 18 bases between the two germline ends. CDR3 length: 15 residues. Together with reference TRBV5-4 and TRBJ2-7, the CDR3 gives the full variable domain: ETGVTQSPTHLIKTRGQQVTLRCSSQSGHNTVSWYQQALGQGPQFIFQYYREEENGRGNFPPRFSGLQFPNYSSELNVNALELDDSALYLCASSPEVGTTYEQYFGPGTRLTVT.

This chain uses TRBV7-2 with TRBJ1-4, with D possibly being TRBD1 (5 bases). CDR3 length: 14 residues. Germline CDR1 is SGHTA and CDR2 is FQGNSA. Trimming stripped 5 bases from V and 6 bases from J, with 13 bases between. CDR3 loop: CASSLGGWDEKLFF. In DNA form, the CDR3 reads TGTGCCAGCAGCCTGGGGGGGTGGGATGAAAAACTGTTTTTT.

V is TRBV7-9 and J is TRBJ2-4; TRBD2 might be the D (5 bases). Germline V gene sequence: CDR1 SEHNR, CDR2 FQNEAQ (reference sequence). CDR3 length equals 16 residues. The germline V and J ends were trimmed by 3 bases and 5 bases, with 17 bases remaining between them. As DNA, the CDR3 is TGTGCCAGCAGCTTTTCGGAACTAGTTGGCGAAAACATTCAGTACTTC. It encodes CASSFSELVGENIQYF.

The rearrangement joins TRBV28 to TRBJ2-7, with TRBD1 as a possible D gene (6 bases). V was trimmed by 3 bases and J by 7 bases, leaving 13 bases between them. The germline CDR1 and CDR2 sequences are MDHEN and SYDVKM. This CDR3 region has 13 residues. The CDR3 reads CASSFIRDNEQYF. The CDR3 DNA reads TGTGCCAGCAGTTTTATCCGGGACAATGAGCAGTACTTC. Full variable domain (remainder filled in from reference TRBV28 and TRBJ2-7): DVKVTQSSRYLVKRTGEKVFLECVQDMDHENMFWYRQDPGLGLRLIYFSYDVKMKEKGDIPEGYSVSREKKERFSLILESASTNQTSMYLCASSFIRDNEQYFGPGTRLTVT.

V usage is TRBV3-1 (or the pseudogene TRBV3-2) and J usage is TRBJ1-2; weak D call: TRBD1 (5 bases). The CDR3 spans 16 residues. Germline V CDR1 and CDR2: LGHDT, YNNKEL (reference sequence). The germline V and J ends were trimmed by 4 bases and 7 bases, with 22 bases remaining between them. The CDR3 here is CASSPSPAAGTAGYTF. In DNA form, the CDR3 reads TGTGCCAGCAGCCCCTCCCCCGCGGCGGGGACGGCTGGCTACACCTTC.

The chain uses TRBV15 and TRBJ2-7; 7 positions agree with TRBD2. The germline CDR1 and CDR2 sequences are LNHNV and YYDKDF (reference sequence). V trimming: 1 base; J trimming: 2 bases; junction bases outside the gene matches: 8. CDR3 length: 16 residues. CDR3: CATSRAGYGLAYEQYF. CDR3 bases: TGTGCCACCAGCAGAGCTGGGTACGGACTAGCCTACGAGCAGTACTTC.

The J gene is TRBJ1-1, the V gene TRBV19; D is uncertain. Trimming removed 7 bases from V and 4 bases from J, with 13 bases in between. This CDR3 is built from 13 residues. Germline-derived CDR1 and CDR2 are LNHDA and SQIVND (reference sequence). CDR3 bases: TGTGCCAGTAACCCAGGCGCTTCCACTGAAGCTTTCTTT. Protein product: CASNPGASTEAFF.

The CDR3 DNA reads as TGTGCCACCAGTGCGGTGGTAGCCCCATACAATGAGCAGTTCTTC. This codes for CATSAVVAPYNEQFF. The chain employs TRBV24-1 and TRBJ2-1; D is ambiguous. The CDR3 extends over 15 amino acids. V was shortened by 5 bases and J by 4 bases, with 14 bases between the two germline ends. CDR1 and CDR2 (germline): KGHDR, SFDVKD.

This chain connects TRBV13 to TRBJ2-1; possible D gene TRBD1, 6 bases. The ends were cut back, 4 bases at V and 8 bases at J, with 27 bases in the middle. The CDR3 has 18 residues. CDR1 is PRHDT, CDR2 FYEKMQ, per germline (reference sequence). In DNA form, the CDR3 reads TGTGCCAGCAGCTCAAGTATCTTTGGGGGCACAAACATGGATGAGCAGTTCTTC. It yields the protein CASSSSIFGGTNMDEQFF. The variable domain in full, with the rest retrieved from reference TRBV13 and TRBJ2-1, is AAGVIQSPRHLIKEKRETATLKCYPIPRHDTVYWYQQGPGQDPQFLISFYEKMQSDKGSIPDRFSAQQFSDYHSELNMSSLELGDSALYFCASSSSIFGGTNMDEQFFGPGTRLTVL.

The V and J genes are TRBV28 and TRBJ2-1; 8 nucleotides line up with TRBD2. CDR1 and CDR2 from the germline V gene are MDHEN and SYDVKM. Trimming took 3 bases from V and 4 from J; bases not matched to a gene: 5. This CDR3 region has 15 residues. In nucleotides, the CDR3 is TGTGCCAGCAGTTTCCCGGGACTAGGATACAATGAGCAGTTCTTC. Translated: CASSFPGLGYNEQFF.

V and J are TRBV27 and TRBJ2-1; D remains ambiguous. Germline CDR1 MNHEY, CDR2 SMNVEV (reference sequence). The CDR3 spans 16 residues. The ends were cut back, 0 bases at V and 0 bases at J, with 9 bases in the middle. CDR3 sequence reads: CASSLSLASSYNEQFF. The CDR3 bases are TGTGCCAGCAGTTTATCCCTCGCGAGCTCCTACAATGAGCAGTTCTTC.

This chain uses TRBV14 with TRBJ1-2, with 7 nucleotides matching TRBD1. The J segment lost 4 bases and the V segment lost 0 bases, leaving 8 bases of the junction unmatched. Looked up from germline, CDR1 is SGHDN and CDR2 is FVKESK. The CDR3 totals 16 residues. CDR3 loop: CASSQDETGSLYGYTF. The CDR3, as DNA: TGTGCCAGCAGCCAAGATGAGACAGGGTCACTCTATGGCTACACCTTC.